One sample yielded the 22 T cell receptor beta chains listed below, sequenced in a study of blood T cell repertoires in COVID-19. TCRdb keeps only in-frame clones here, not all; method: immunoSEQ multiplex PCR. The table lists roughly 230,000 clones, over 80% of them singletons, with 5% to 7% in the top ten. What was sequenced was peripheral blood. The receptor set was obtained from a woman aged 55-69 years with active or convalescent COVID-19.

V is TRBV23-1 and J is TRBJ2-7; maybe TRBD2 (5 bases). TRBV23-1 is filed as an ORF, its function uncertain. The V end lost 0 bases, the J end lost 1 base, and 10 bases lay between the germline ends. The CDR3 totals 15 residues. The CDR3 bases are TGCGCCAGCAGTCAATCGGTAACGGGGTCCTACGAGCAGTACGTC. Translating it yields CASSQSVTGSYEQYV.

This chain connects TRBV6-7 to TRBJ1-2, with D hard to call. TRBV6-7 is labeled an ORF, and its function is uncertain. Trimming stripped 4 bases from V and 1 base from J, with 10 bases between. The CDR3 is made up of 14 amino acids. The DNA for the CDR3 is TGTGCCAGCAGTTGCCACCGGGGTAACTATGGCTACACCTTC. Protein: CASSCHRGNYGYTF.

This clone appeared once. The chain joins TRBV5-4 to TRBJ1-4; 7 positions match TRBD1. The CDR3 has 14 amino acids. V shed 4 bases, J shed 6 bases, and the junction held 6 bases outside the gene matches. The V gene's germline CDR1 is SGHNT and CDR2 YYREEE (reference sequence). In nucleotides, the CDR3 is TGTGCCAGCAGCCCCGACAGGGCGGATGAAAAACTGTTTTTT. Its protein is CASSPDRADEKLFF.

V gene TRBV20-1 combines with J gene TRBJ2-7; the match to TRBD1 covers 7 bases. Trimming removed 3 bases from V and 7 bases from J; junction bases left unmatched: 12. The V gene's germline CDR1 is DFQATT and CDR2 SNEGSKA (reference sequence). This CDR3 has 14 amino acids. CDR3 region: CSASHPDRWGEQYF. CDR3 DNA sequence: TGCAGTGCTAGTCATCCGGACAGGTGGGGGGAGCAGTACTTC.

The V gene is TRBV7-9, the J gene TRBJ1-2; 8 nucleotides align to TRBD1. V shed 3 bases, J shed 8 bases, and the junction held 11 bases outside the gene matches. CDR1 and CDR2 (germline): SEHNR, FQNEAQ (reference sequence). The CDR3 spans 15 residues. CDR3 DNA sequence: TGTGCCAGCAGCTTGATTGGCAGGGGGCTGGAGGGCTACACCTTC. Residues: CASSLIGRGLEGYTF.

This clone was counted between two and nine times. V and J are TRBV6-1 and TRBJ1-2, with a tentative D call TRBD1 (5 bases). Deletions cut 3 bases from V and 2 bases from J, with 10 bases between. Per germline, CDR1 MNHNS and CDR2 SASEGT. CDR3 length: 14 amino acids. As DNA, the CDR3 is TGTGCCAGCAGTGATGACGGGGGGAACTATGGCTACACCTTC. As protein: CASSDDGGNYGYTF.

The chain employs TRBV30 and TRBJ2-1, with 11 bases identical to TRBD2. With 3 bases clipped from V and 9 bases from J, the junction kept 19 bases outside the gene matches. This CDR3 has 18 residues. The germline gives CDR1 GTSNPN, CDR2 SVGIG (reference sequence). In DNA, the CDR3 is TGTGCCTGGAGCCGACCAATCCGGTTAGCGGGAGGGCTCAGTGAGCAGTTCTTC. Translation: CAWSRPIRLAGGLSEQFF.

For the CDR3, the DNA is TGCAGCGTTGTGTCAGGGGTTGATGAAAAACTGTTTTTT. It codes for CSVVSGVDEKLFF. The chain combines TRBV29-1 with TRBJ1-4, with a possible D match to TRBD1 (6 bases). The V end was cut by 4 bases, the J end by 6 bases, with 12 bases between. Germline values: CDR1 SQVTM, CDR2 ANQGSEA. The CDR3 has 13 amino acids.

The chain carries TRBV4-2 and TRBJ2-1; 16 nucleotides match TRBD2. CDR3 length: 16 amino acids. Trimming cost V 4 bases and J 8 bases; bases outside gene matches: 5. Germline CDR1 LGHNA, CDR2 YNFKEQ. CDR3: CASSRDGTSGRDEQFF. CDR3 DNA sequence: TGTGCCAGCAGCCGGGACGGGACTAGCGGGAGGGATGAGCAGTTCTTC.

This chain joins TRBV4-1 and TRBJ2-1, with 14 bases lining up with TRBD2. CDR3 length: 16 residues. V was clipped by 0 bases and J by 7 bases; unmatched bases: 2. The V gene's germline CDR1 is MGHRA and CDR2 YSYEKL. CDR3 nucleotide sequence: TGCGCCAGCAGCCAAGAGGGACTAGCGGGAGCTAATGAGCAGTTCTTC. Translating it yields CASSQEGLAGANEQFF.

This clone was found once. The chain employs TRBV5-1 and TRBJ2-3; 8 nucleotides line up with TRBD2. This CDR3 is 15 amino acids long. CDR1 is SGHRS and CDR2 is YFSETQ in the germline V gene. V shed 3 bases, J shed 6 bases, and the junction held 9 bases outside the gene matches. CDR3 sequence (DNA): TGCGCCAGCAGCTGGGGCGGGGGGACGGTGGATACGCAGTATTTT. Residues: CASSWGGGTVDTQYF.

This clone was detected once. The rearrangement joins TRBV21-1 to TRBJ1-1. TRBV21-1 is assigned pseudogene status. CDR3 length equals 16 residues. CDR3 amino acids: CASSKDAHGENTEAFF. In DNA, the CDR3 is TGTGCCAGCAGCAAAGACGCCCACGGTGAAAACACTGAAGCTTTCTTT.

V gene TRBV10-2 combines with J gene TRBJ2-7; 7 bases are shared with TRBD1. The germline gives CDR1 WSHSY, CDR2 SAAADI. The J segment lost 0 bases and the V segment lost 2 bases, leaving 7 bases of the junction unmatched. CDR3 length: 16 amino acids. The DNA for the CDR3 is TGCGCCAGCAGTGAGCCAAGGGACAGCACCTCCTACGAGCAGTACGTC. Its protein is CASSEPRDSTSYEQYV.

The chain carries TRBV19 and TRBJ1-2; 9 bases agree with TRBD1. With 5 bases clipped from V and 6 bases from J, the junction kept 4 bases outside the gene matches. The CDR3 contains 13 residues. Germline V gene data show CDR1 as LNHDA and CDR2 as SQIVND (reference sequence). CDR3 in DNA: TGTGCCAGTAGTTCCCGGGACAGGGATGGCTACACCTTC. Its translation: CASSSRDRDGYTF.

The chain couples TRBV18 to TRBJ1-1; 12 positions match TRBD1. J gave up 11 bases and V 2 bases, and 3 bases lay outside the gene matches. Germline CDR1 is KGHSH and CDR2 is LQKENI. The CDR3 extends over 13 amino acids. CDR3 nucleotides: TGTGCCAGCTCACCAGGGACAGGGGGCGAGGCTTTCTTT. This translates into CASSPGTGGEAFF.

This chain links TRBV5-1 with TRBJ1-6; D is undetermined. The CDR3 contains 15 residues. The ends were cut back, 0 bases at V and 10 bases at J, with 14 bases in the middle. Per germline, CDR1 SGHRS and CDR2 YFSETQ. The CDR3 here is CASSLVGQVGSPLHF. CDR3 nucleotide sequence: TGCGCCAGCAGCTTGGTAGGTCAGGTCGGATCACCCCTCCACTTT.

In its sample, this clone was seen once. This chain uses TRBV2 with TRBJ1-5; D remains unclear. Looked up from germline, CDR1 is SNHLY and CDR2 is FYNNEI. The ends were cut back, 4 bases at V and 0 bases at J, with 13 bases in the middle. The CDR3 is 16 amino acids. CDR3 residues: CASSGPARYSNQPQHF. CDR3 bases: TGTGCCAGCAGTGGACCGGCCAGGTATAGCAATCAGCCCCAGCATTTT.

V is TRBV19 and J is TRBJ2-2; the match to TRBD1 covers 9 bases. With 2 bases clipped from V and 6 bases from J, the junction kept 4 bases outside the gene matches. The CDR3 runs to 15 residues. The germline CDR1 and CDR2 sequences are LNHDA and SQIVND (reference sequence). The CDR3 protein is CASSIRTGVPGELFF. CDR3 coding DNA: TGTGCCAGTAGTATAAGGACAGGGGTCCCCGGGGAGCTGTTTTTT.

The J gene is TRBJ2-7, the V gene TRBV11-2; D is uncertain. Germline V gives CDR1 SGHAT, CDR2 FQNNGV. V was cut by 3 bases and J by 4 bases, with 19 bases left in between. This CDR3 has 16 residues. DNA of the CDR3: TGTGCCAGCAGCTTTGGGTCGAGGCAGATGAGATACGAGCAGTACGTC. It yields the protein CASSFGSRQMRYEQYV.

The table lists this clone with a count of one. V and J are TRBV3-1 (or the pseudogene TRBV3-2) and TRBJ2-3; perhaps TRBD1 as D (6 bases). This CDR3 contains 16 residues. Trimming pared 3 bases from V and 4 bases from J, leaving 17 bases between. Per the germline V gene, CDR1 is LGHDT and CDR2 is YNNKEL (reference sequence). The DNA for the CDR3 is TGTGCCAGCAGCCAGAGGGGGACATGGCGGGCAGATACGCAGTATTTT. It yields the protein CASSQRGTWRADTQYF.

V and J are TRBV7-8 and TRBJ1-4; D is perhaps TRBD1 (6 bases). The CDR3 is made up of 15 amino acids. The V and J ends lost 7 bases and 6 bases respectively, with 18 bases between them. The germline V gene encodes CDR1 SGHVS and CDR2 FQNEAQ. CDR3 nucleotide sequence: TGTGCCAGCACCCTCCAGGGACAACTGGATGAAAAACTGTTTTTT. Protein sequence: CASTLQGQLDEKLFF.

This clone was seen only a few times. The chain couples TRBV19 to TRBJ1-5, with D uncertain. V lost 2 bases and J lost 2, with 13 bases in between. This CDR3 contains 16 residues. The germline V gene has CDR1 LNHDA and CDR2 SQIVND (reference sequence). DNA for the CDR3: TGTGCCAGTAGTATATGGGCCGGATCCGGCAATCAGCCCCAGCATTTT. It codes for CASSIWAGSGNQPQHF. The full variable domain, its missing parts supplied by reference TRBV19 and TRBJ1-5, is DGGITQSPKYLFRKEGQNVTLSCEQNLNHDAMYWYRQDPGQGLRLIYYSQIVNDFQKGDIAEGYSVSREKKESFPLTVTSAQKNPTAFYLCASSIWAGSGNQPQHFGDGTRLSIL.